Shown below are 27 T cell receptor beta chains from a single sample sequenced in a study of shared clonotypes between healthy human individuals. The method was immunoSEQ multiplex PCR; TCRdb's version includes in-frame clones alone and lacks a portion of them. The table lists fewer than 650,000 clones, approximately 80% of them singletons. The sequencing sample was made of PBMCs. The receptors were sampled from a woman aged 40 to 50 in good health. Some clones in this sample may be carry-over from other donors' samples.

This chain joins TRBV28 and TRBJ1-4, with D hard to call. Germline V gene sequence: CDR1 MDHEN, CDR2 SYDVKM. V was cut by 2 bases and J by 2 bases, with 9 bases left in between. CDR3 size: 15 residues. This chain's CDR3 is CASSLSQGTNEKLFF. CDR3 in DNA: TGTGCCAGCAGTTTAAGTCAAGGGACTAATGAAAAACTGTTTTTT.

This clone came up many times. The chain carries TRBV10-3 and TRBJ1-2; 9 nucleotides match TRBD1. CDR1 and CDR2 from the germline V gene are ENHRY and SYGVKD. The CDR3 sequence is 18 residues long. Unmatched junction bases numbered 12, after V lost 2 bases and J lost 2 bases. The DNA for the CDR3 is TGTGCCATCAGTGAGCCCGGGACAGGGACAAAAGTCAACTATGGCTACACCTTC. Translated: CAISEPGTGTKVNYGYTF.

The chain links TRBV5-1 to TRBJ2-3; D perhaps matches TRBD1 (6 bases). The CDR3 spans 15 residues. The V and J ends lost 4 bases and 2 bases respectively, with 14 bases between them. Germline V gene sequence: CDR1 SGHRS, CDR2 YFSETQ. This CDR3 reads CASSQGSTHTDTQYF. The CDR3 DNA sequence: TGCGCCAGCAGCCAGGGGTCGACACACACAGATACGCAGTATTTT. The complete variable domain, with remaining parts taken from reference TRBV5-1 and TRBJ2-3, reads KAGVTQTPRYLIKTRGQQVTLSCSPISGHRSVSWYQQTPGQGLQFLFEYFSETQRNKGNFPGRFSGRQFSNSRSEMNVSTLELGDSALYLCASSQGSTHTDTQYFGPGTRLTVL.

This clone was recorded once. The chain has TRBV18 and TRBJ2-2, with 11 nucleotides matching TRBD1. The CDR3 length is 15 residues. Germline CDR1 reads KGHSH; CDR2 reads LQKENI. Trimming at V came to 5 bases and at J to 6 bases, leaving 5 bases not matched to a gene. The CDR3 sequence: CASSKDRGQSGELFF. CDR3 coding DNA: TGTGCCAGCTCAAAGGACAGGGGGCAATCCGGGGAGCTGTTTTTT.

This sequence joins TRBV5-8 and TRBJ2-7; the match to TRBD1 covers 7 bases. This CDR3 comprises 14 residues. J was trimmed by 7 bases and V by 7 bases; bases with no gene match: 14. The V gene's germline CDR1 is SGHTS and CDR2 YDEGEE. CDR3 coding DNA: TGTGCCAGCGGCTCCGGGACAGTGCCTGGGGAGCAGTACTTC. Translating it yields CASGSGTVPGEQYF.

There are a few counts of this clone. The rearrangement links TRBV29-1 to TRBJ1-1, with 8 bases fitting TRBD1. J gave up 5 bases and V 7 bases, and 6 bases lay outside the gene matches. The CDR3 sequence is 12 residues long. Germline CDR1 reads SQVTM; CDR2 reads ANQGSEA. The DNA of the CDR3 is TGCAGCGCCGGACAGGGAGTAACTGAAGCTTTCTTT. Translated: CSAGQGVTEAFF. Looking up the rest from reference TRBV29-1 and TRBJ1-1 gives the full variable domain: SAVISQKPSRDICQRGTSLTIQCQVDSQVTMMFWYRQQPGQSLTLIATANQGSEATYESGFVIDKFPISRPNLTFSTLTVSNMSPEDSSIYLCSAGQGVTEAFFGQGTRLTVV.

This clone was counted only a few times. The chain joins TRBV5-6 to TRBJ2-7; D tentatively fits TRBD1 or TRBD2 (5 bases each). The V gene lost 5 bases and the J gene lost 1 base, with 19 bases spanning the gap. CDR3 size: 16 residues. The germline V gene has CDR1 SGHDT and CDR2 YYEEEE. As DNA, the CDR3 is TGTGCCAGCAGTACGCTCCGGGGCAGGACGTCCTACGAGCAGTACTTC. Residues: CASSTLRGRTSYEQYF.

This sequence joins TRBV29-1 and TRBJ2-7; tentative D call: TRBD2 (7 bases). This CDR3 spans 15 amino acids. V was clipped by 1 base and J by 3 bases, with 16 bases between them. The germline V gene encodes CDR1 SQVTM and CDR2 ANQGSEA. The CDR3 bases are TGCAGCGTTGAAGTCCGGGGGGCGCAAGGCTACGAGCAGTACTTC. It is translated as CSVEVRGAQGYEQYF.

The chain carries TRBV2 and TRBJ1-2, with TRBD1 matching 8 bases. CDR1 is SNHLY, CDR2 FYNNEI, per germline. V was pared by 2 bases and J by 3 bases, with 5 bases of the junction left unmatched. The CDR3 has 15 amino acids. The CDR3 here is CASSERTGRDYGYTF. CDR3 coding DNA: TGTGCCAGCAGTGAAAGGACAGGGCGTGACTATGGCTACACCTTC. The full variable domain, completed using reference TRBV2 and TRBJ1-2, is EPEVTQTPSHQVTQMGQEVILRCVPISNHLYFYWYRQILGQKVEFLVSFYNNEISEKSEIFDDQFSVERPDGSNFTLKIRSTKLEDSAMYFCASSERTGRDYGYTFGSGTRLTVV.

J is TRBJ1-2 and V is TRBV9, with 7 positions matching TRBD1. CDR1 and CDR2 (germline): SGDLS, YYNGEE. V shed 0 bases and J 4 bases; nucleotides not matched to a gene: 6. The CDR3 is 15 amino acids. This chain's CDR3 is CASSVAAGGRYGYTF. The CDR3 DNA is TGTGCCAGCAGCGTAGCGGCAGGGGGACGCTATGGCTACACCTTC.

For this clone: A much bigger clone sits one base away, suggesting this may be a read error. Other nucleotide sequences in the sample specify the same CDR3. The chain links TRBV28 to TRBJ1-4; D is undetermined. Germline V CDR1 and CDR2: MDHEN, SYDVKM. The CDR3 contains 14 residues. Written as DNA, the CDR3 is TGTGCCAGCAGTTTAGTCTCCCCTAATGAGAAACTGTTTTTT. Translated, it gives CASSLVSPNEKLFF.

The V call is TRBV7-3, the J call TRBJ2-1; TRBD2 is a possible D gene (5 bases). The CDR3 covers 13 residues. Looked up from germline, CDR1 is SGHTA and CDR2 is FQGTGA. Trimming shortened V by 5 bases and J by 9 bases, and 14 bases separated the two germline ends. The CDR3 DNA follows: TGTGCCAGCAGCCGAAGCAGAGGGAGTGAGCAGTTCTTC. Amino acid sequence: CASSRSRGSEQFF.

Concerning this clone: Mismatch with germline at one junction end may stem from a read error. The sample has other DNA sequences that encode this CDR3 too. V is TRBV15 and J is TRBJ2-7; either TRBD1 or TRBD2 may supply D (5 bases each). Germline CDR1 is LNHNV and CDR2 is YYDKDF (reference sequence). CDR3 length: 14 residues. CDR3 coding DNA: TGTGCCACCAGCAGGGGTGGGACCTCCGACGAGCAGTACTTC. It yields the protein CATSRGGTSDEQYF. Full variable domain (outside the CDR3, taken from reference TRBV15 and TRBJ2-7): DAMVIQNPRYQVTQFGKPVTLSCSQTLNHNVMYWYQQKSSQAPKLLFHYYDKDFNNEADTPDNFQSRRPNTSFCFLDIRSPGLGDTAMYLCATSRGGTSDEQYFGPGTRLTVT.

The CDR3 DNA reads TGTGCCTGGACCCAAAGGACTATGGGAGGGAGTCATACGCAGTATTTT. This codes for CAWTQRTMGGSHTQYF. The chain has TRBV30 and TRBJ2-3, with 7 bases matching TRBD2. The CDR3 is 16 amino acids. Per the germline V gene, CDR1 is GTSNPN and CDR2 is SVGIG (reference sequence). After removal of 4 bases from V and 7 bases from J, the junction contained 17 bases not matched to a gene.

Regarding this clone: Possible read error: a much larger clone is one base away. This sample also contains other DNA sequences that code for the same CDR3. CDR3 sequence (DNA): TGCGCCAGCAGCTTGGCCGTGAACACTGAAGCTTTCTTT. This gives the protein CASSLAVNTEAFF. V and J are TRBV5-1 and TRBJ1-1, with no clear D. The germline V gene has CDR1 SGHRS and CDR2 YFSETQ. V lost 0 bases and J lost 0, with 3 bases in between. CDR3 length equals 13 residues.

V gene TRBV7-9 combines with J gene TRBJ1-3; maybe TRBD1 (5 bases). Trimming took 3 bases from V and 2 from J, leaving 11 bases between them. CDR1 and CDR2 (germline): SEHNR, FQNEAQ (reference sequence). This CDR3 has 15 amino acids. The CDR3 DNA reads TGTGCCAGCAGCTTCGATCCGGGACCTGGAAACACCATATATTTT. Its protein product is CASSFDPGPGNTIYF.

The count of this clone is one. This chain joins TRBV2 and TRBJ2-1, with D perhaps matching TRBD2 (5 bases). V lost 2 bases and J 6 bases, leaving 14 bases between the germline ends. CDR3 length: 15 residues. Germline V gene lookup returns CDR1 SNHLY and CDR2 FYNNEI. The CDR3 spells CASSELAGQTNEQFF. CDR3 nucleotide sequence: TGTGCCAGCAGTGAACTCGCGGGTCAAACCAATGAGCAGTTCTTC.

The chain is built from TRBV11-2 and TRBJ2-1, with TRBD2 matching 7 bases. This CDR3 region has 18 residues. The junction had 9 bases not matched to a gene; V was cut back by 1 base and J by 0 bases. CDR1 is SGHAT, CDR2 FQNNGV, per germline. The CDR3 DNA sequence: TGTGCCAGCAGCTTAGTAATAGCGGGCTGGAGCTCCTACAATGAGCAGTTCTTC. It is translated as CASSLVIAGWSSYNEQFF.

The genes are TRBV5-1 and TRBJ2-4; 9 bases are a match to TRBD1. The junction had 11 bases not matched to a gene; V was cut back by 4 bases and J by 9 bases. CDR1 and CDR2 (germline): SGHRS, YFSETQ. The CDR3 has 15 amino acids. The CDR3 DNA reads TGCGCCAGCAGCCTGGGGGACAGGGAAGTCGGCATTCAGTACTTC. It translates to CASSLGDREVGIQYF.

V and J are TRBV5-1 and TRBJ2-7; D is perhaps TRBD1 or TRBD2 (7 bases each). The V gene's germline CDR1 is SGHRS and CDR2 YFSETQ. CDR3 length: 17 residues. Trimming removed 4 bases at V and 8 bases at J, with 28 bases between. This chain's CDR3 is CASSRTSAGQTLEQQYF. DNA of the CDR3: TGCGCCAGCAGCCGGACATCAGCGGGACAGACCCTAGAGCAGCAGTACTTC.

This clone came up a few times. The rearrangement joins TRBV29-1 to TRBJ2-7, with D unclear. Germline V gives CDR1 SQVTM, CDR2 ANQGSEA. The CDR3 has 11 residues. V was clipped by 7 bases and J by 3 bases, with 10 bases between them. CDR3 nucleotide sequence: TGCAGCGGACTCGTGGACTACGAGCAGTACTTC. Translated: CSGLVDYEQYF.

This clone was detected only a few times. This chain links TRBV13 with TRBJ2-5; 10 bases fit TRBD2. J was trimmed by 5 bases and V by 2 bases; bases with no gene match: 5. The CDR3 length is 15 residues. Germline V gives CDR1 PRHDT, CDR2 FYEKMQ (reference sequence). CDR3 nucleotide sequence: TGTGCCAGCAGCTTACGAGCGGGAGGGCGCGAGACCCAGTACTTC. This codes for CASSLRAGGRETQYF.

This clone has a count of ten or more. The chain's CDR3 is CASSPIAGRAPFF. In DNA form, the CDR3 reads TGTGCCAGCAGTCCCATAGCGGGACGGGCGCCGTTCTTC. The rearrangement joins TRBV28 to TRBJ2-1; 8 nucleotides align to TRBD2. The CDR3 loop spans 13 amino acids. Per the germline V gene, CDR1 is MDHEN and CDR2 is SYDVKM. Trimming took 5 bases from V and 15 from J; bases not matched to a gene: 12.

This clone came up many times. This sequence joins TRBV11-2 and TRBJ1-5; the match to TRBD1 covers 7 bases. Germline CDR1 and CDR2: SGHAT and FQNNGV. Trimming at V came to 3 bases and at J to 2 bases, leaving 4 bases not matched to a gene. This CDR3 region has 15 residues. As DNA, the CDR3 is TGTGCCAGCAGCTTTGACAGGGATGGCAATCAGCCCCAGCATTTT. The encoded protein is CASSFDRDGNQPQHF.

The chain carries TRBV11-2 and TRBJ2-5, with D possibly being TRBD1 or TRBD2 (6 bases each). Per the germline V gene, CDR1 is SGHAT and CDR2 is FQNNGV. The CDR3 extends over 15 amino acids. V shed 1 base and J shed 5 bases, with 14 bases lying between them. CDR3: CASSLGRGRQETQYF. CDR3 DNA sequence: TGTGCCAGCAGCTTAGGCCGGGGGCGGCAGGAGACCCAGTACTTC. The entire variable domain, with the rest obtained from reference TRBV11-2 and TRBJ2-5, is as follows: EAGVAQSPRYKIIEKRQSVAFWCNPISGHATLYWYQQILGQGPKLLIQFQNNGVVDDSQLPKDRFSAERLKGVDSTLKIQPAKLEDSAVYLCASSLGRGRQETQYFGPGTRLLVL.

This clone was counted a single time. The J gene is TRBJ1-2, the V gene TRBV2; D is possibly TRBD1 (6 bases). The germline V gene encodes CDR1 SNHLY and CDR2 FYNNEI. There are 14 residues in the CDR3. Between the trimmed V and J ends, which lost 6 bases and 1 base, there was a span of 12 bases. CDR3 sequence (DNA): TGTGCCAGCAGCTTCTCGGGACATAACTATGGCTACACCTTC. It encodes CASSFSGHNYGYTF. The whole variable domain, remainder taken from reference TRBV2 and TRBJ1-2, is EPEVTQTPSHQVTQMGQEVILRCVPISNHLYFYWYRQILGQKVEFLVSFYNNEISEKSEIFDDQFSVERPDGSNFTLKIRSTKLEDSAMYFCASSFSGHNYGYTFGSGTRLTVV.

V and J are TRBV19 and TRBJ1-4; D is ambiguous. V dropped 1 base and J dropped 8 bases, with 5 bases sitting between them. CDR1 is LNHDA and CDR2 is SQIVND in the germline V gene (reference sequence). The CDR3 has 12 residues. CDR3 nucleotides: TGTGCCAGTAGTATAGGCGCCGAAAAACTGTTTTTT. Protein sequence: CASSIGAEKLFF.